The following is a TCR beta chain sequence with its context. This sample was taken from a study of molecular identifiers for immune sequencing clone quantification. Germline V gene sequence: CDR1 SGHRS, CDR2 YFSETQ. The V and J ends lost 4 bases and 1 base respectively, with 16 bases between them. The CDR3 runs to 16 residues. A single record per CDR3 protein comes from TCRdb applying MiXCR to the PCR reads. Here the sample spans some 680,000 distinct CDR3 sequences, 25% being singletons. Sequenced sample: naive CD8+ T cells from blood, with Jurkat cell RNA spiked in. The sample's subset: FACS-sorted CD8+CD4-CCR7+CD45RA+ naive T cells. The V call is TRBV5-1, the J call TRBJ2-3, with a possible D match to TRBD1 (5 bases). The sequence was obtained from a human donor in good health. Some libraries in this study had Jurkat cell RNA spiked in. The DNA for the CDR3 is TGCGCCAGCAGCCCCAGGGCCCAAGTCGGCACAGATACGCAGTATTTT. Amino acids: CASSPRAQVGTDTQYF.